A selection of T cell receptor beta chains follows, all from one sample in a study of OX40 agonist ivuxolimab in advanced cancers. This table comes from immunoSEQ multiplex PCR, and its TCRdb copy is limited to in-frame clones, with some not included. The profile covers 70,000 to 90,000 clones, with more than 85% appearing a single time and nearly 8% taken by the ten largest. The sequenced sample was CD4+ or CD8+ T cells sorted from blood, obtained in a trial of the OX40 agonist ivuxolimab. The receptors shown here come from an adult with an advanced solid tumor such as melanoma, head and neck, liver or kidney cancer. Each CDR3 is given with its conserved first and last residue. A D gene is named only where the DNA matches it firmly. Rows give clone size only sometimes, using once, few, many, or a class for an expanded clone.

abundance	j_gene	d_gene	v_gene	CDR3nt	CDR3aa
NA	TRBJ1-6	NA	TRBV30	TGTGCCTGGAAGGGACAAAATTCACCCCTCCACTTT	CAWKGQNSPLHF
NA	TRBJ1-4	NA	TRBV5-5	TGTGCCAGCAGCTTGACGTTGCCGGGGGGAGGTGAAGAAAAACTGTTTTTT	CASSLTLPGGGEEKLFF
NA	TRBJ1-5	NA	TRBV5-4	TGTGCCAGCAGCTCCTCCAGCGCGGGGCAGCCCCAGCATTTT	CASSSSSAGQPQHF
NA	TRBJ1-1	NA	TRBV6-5	TGTGCCAGCAGGCTTCCGGGATCTGGGGCGGCTGAAGCTTTCTTT	CASRLPGSGAAEAFF
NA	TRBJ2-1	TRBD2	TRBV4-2	TGTGCCAGCAGCCTCTATAGCGGGAGCTCCTACAATGAGCAGTTCTTC	CASSLYSGSSYNEQFF
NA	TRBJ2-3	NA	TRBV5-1	TGCGCCAGCAGCTCCGCGACCAACACAGATACGCAGTATTTT	CASSSATNTDTQYF
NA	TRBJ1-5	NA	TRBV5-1	TGCGCCAGCAGCTTGGATCCAGGAGGTCAGCCCCAGCATTTT	CASSLDPGGQPQHF
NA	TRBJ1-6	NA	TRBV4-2	TGTGCCAGCCGGGGACAAAGAGGCTCCTATAATTCACCCCTCCACTTT	CASRGQRGSYNSPLHF
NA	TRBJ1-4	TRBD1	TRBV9	TGTGCCAGCAGCTTGGGACAGGGGAGTGAAAAACTGTTTTTT	CASSLGQGSEKLFF
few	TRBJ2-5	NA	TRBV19	TGTGCCAGTAGTATAGAGCAGGGGAGATTGGAGACCCAGTACTTC	CASSIEQGRLETQYF
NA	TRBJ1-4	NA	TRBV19	TGTGCCAGTACCTCTCGGGGCTGGGGCACCGCTAATGAAAAACTGTTTTTT	CASTSRGWGTANEKLFF
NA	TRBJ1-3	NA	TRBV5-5	TGTGCCAGCAGCACCTTACAGGGTTCTGGAAACACCATATATTTT	CASSTLQGSGNTIYF
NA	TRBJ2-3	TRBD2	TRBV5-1	TGCGCCAGCAGCTACGGACTAGCGGCGGGTACTAGCACAGATACGCAGTATTTT	CASSYGLAAGTSTDTQYF
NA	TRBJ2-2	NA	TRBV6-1	TGTGCCAGCAGTGAATGGGCAGGGGAGAACACCGGGGAGCTGTTTTTT	CASSEWAGENTGELFF
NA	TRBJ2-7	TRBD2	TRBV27	TGTGCCAGCAGGTCCGGGACTAGAAGCGAGCAGTACTTC	CASRSGTRSEQYF
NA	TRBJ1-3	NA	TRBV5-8	TGTGCCAGCAGCTTGCGCTCGGGGCTCGGAAACACCATATATTTT	CASSLRSGLGNTIYF
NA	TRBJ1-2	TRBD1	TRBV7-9	TGTGCCAGCAGCACCACAGGGGGCAGTGGCTACACCTTC	CASSTTGGSGYTF
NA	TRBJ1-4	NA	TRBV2	TGTGCCAGCAGTGAAAAGATGGGCTCTAATGAAAAACTGTTTTTT	CASSEKMGSNEKLFF
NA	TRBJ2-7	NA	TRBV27	TGTGCCAGCAGTTTATCGGGACACTACATATCCTACGAGCAGTACTTC	CASSLSGHYISYEQYF
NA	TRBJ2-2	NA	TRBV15	TGTGCCACCAGCAGAGTAAGGCAGGGGACTCAGAACACCGGGGAGCTGTTTTTT	CATSRVRQGTQNTGELFF
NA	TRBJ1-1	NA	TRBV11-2	TGTGCCAGCAGCTTAACGGCCCAGAACACTGAAGCTTTCTTT	CASSLTAQNTEAFF
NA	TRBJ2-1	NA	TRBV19	TGTGCCAGTAGTATAACCGACAGGACGGGAGATGAGCAGTTCTTC	CASSITDRTGDEQFF
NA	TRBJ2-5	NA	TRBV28	TGTGCCAGCAGTTATAAGGATCAGTACTTC	CASSYKDQYF
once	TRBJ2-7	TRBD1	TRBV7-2	TGTGCCAGCAGTCGGGGACAGGGTGTTTCCTACGAGCAGTACTTC	CASSRGQGVSYEQYF
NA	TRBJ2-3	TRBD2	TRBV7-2	TGTGCCAGCAGCTTAACGGGGGGTCGCACAGATACGCAGTATTTT	CASSLTGGRTDTQYF
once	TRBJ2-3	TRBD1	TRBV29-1	TGCAGCTCCAGGGACAGGGTAACAGATACGCAGTATTTT	CSSRDRVTDTQYF
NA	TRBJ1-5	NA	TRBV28	TGTGCCAGCAACACTTTGGTCCCAAATCAGCCCCAGCATTTT	CASNTLVPNQPQHF
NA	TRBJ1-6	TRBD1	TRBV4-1	TGCGCCAGCAGCCAAGAAGGAGGGACAGGGAGAAGACCCCTCCACTTT	CASSQEGGTGRRPLHF
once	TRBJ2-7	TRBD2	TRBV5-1	TGCGCCAGCAGCTGGGGACTAGCGGGAGTCTACGAGCAGTACTTC	CASSWGLAGVYEQYF